These 9 T cell receptor beta chains originate from one sample sequenced in a study of T cells in Graves' hyperthyroidism and ophthalmopathy. There were TCR beta CDR3 regions amplified from RNA transcripts. HTBI primers were employed in a first-round RT-PCR of the TCR CDR3. TCRdb independently ran MiXCR on the multiplex PCR reads; one entry per CDR3 protein. Among about 480,000 distinct CDR3 sequences listed, over 13% were seen once. The sequenced sample consisted of blood. These receptor sequences come from a woman aged 18-35 years with Graves' hyperthyroidism.

This clonotype has a handful of counts. The chain recombines TRBV10-1 with TRBJ2-7, with 8 bases lining up with TRBD2. The length of the CDR3 is 15 residues. The V segment lost 4 bases and the J segment 6 bases; nucleotides outside the gene matches: 11. CDR1 and CDR2 from the germline V gene are WNHNN and SYGVQD (reference sequence). CDR3 coding DNA: TGCGCCAGCAGTGTAGCGGGGTGGCAACTTGGCGAGCAGTACGTC. Translating gives CASSVAGWQLGEQYV.

This clonotype was recorded many times. The chain's CDR3 is CASSPQRGTQYF. The CDR3 nucleotides are TGTGCCAGCAGCCCTCAGCGGGGTACGCAGTATTTT. The rearrangement joins TRBV7-8 to TRBJ2-3; 7 bases fit TRBD2. The CDR3 loop spans 12 amino acids. Trimming cost V 5 bases and J 8 bases; bases outside gene matches: 4. Germline CDR1 is SGHVS and CDR2 is FQNEAQ.

The chain has TRBV30 and TRBJ1-5; 8 bases line up with TRBD1. The germline CDR1 and CDR2 sequences are GTSNPN and SVGIG (reference sequence). The trim removed 0 bases at V and 1 base at J, leaving 14 bases unmatched. There are 19 residues in the CDR3. The CDR3 protein is CAWSVPRTGTLLSNQPQHF. Here the CDR3 DNA reads TGTGCCTGGAGTGTTCCCCGGACAGGGACCCTATTGAGCAATCAGCCCCAGCATTTT.

Ten or more counts support this clonotype. The V call is TRBV11-2, the J call TRBJ1-4; tentatively, D is TRBD1 (5 bases). Germline CDR1 is SGHAT and CDR2 is FQNNGV. The V end was cut by 3 bases, the J end by 6 bases, with 17 bases between. The CDR3 has 16 amino acids. CDR3 region: CASSFPSSGLDEKLFF. The CDR3, as DNA: TGTGCCAGCAGCTTCCCCTCGTCAGGGTTGGATGAAAAACTGTTTTTT.

This clonotype appeared many times. The J gene is TRBJ1-5, the V gene TRBV12-3 or TRBV12-4; maybe TRBD1 (5 bases). This CDR3 contains 13 residues. Between the trimmed V and J ends, which lost 3 bases and 5 bases, there was a span of 8 bases. CDR3 sequence: CASSFLGDQPQHF. The CDR3 nucleotides read TGTGCCAGCAGTTTTCTAGGGGATCAGCCCCAGCATTTT.

With respect to this clonotype: The junction differs from germline at one of its ends, possibly a read error. The rearrangement joins TRBV12-3 or TRBV12-4 to TRBJ2-4; D may be TRBD1 (5 bases). This CDR3 spans 16 amino acids. This CDR3 is CASGLMVGRHKNIQYF. The CDR3 coding sequence is TGTGCCAGCGGTTTAATGGTGGGGCGGCACAAAAACATTCAGTACTTC.

This clonotype came up many times. The chain combines TRBV7-9 with TRBJ1-1, with no clear D. Germline CDR1 reads SEHNR; CDR2 reads FQNEAQ (reference sequence). V shed 6 bases and J shed 1 base, with 9 bases lying between them. This CDR3 region has 13 residues. The DNA for the CDR3 is TGTGCCAGCAGAACCACCTCGAACACTGAAGCTTTCTTT. It encodes CASRTTSNTEAFF.

V and J are TRBV24-1 and TRBJ2-2, with a tentative D call TRBD1 (5 bases). Trimming shortened V by 3 bases and J by 4 bases, and 11 bases separated the two germline ends. Germline assignment: CDR1 KGHDR and CDR2 SFDVKD. This CDR3 has 15 residues. This chain's CDR3 is CATSDVQEITGELFF. CDR3 nucleotides: TGTGCCACCAGTGATGTACAGGAGATCACCGGGGAGCTGTTTTTT.

In its sample, this clonotype was seen many times. The rearrangement uses TRBV2 and TRBJ2-5, with 10 bases fitting TRBD2. The CDR3 has 14 residues. V shed 3 bases and J 5 bases; nucleotides not matched to a gene: 3. Germline CDR1 reads SNHLY; CDR2 reads FYNNEI. As DNA, the CDR3 is TGTGCCAGCAGTGAGGGGACTAGCGCCGAGACCCAGTACTTC. Protein product: CASSEGTSAETQYF.